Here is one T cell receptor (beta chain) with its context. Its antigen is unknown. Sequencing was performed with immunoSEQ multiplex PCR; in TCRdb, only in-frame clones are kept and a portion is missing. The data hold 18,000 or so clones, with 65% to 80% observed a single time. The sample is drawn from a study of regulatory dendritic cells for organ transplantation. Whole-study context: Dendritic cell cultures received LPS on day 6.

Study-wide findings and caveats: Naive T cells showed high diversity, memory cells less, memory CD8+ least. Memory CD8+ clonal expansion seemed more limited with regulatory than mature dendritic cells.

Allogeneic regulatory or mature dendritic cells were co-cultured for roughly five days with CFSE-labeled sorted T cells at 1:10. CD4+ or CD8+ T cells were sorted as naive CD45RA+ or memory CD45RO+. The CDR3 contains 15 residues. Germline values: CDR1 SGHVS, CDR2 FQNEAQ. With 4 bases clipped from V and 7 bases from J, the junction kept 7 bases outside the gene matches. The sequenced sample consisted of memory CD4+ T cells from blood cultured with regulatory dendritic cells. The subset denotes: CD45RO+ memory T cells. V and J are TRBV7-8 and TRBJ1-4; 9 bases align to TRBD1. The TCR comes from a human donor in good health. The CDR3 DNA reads TGTGCCAGCAGCTACGGGACAGGGAAGAGTGAAAAACTGTTTTTT. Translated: CASSYGTGKSEKLFF.